The rows below give T cell receptor beta chains drawn from one sample of a study of radiation and T cells in renal cell carcinoma. Profiled with immunoSEQ multiplex PCR; TCRdb holds only in-frame clones, not every one. Of 100,000 to 150,000 clones listed, approximately 85% are singletons. The specimen was blood, collected from a patient whose treatment included radiotherapy and nephrectomy. The receptors come from a man aged 45-60 years with renal cell carcinoma. Each CDR3 is given with its conserved first and last residue. Part of the rows lack a size; the others show once, few, many or a class for expanded clones.

clone size	J gene	V gene	CDR3 protein
-	TRBJ1-1	TRBV6-1	CASTADRNTEAFF
-	TRBJ2-6	TRBV6-6	CASSYDYNSGANVLTF
-	TRBJ2-1	TRBV6-1	CASRRGLVAYNEQFF
-	TRBJ2-1	TRBV6-1	CASSEPSGRLNEQFF
-	TRBJ2-1	TRBV19	CASNPSQGREQFF
-	TRBJ2-7	TRBV6-1	CASSEAGADEQYF
-	TRBJ1-6	TRBV6-5	CASSYGTGGNNSPLHF
-	TRBJ2-1	TRBV4-3	CASSQVSSDAYNEQFF
-	-	TRBV7-8	CASRSIEKTHSYEQYF
-	TRBJ2-2	TRBV7-3	CASSPTGTENTGELFF
-	TRBJ2-7	TRBV11-3	CASSLGESPQAF
few	TRBJ1-1	TRBV4-2	CASSQRRDTRSNTEAFF
-	TRBJ1-2	TRBV10-3	CAISDTRQGSNYGYTF
-	TRBJ2-3	TRBV30	CAWSGGSSTDTQYF
-	TRBJ2-3	TRBV6-5	CAANDRAGTQYF
few	TRBJ2-3	TRBV15	CATSSATPTGGQHTQYF
-	TRBJ2-7	TRBV28	CASSLKLDGGVRSYEQYF
-	TRBJ1-5	TRBV19	CASGLGQGANQPQHF
-	TRBJ2-5	TRBV7-3	CASSSSQGGETQYF
-	TRBJ2-7	TRBV4-1	CASSQGTGPAYEQYF
-	TRBJ1-2	TRBV7-8	CASSDYRGFRYTF
-	TRBJ1-4	TRBV7-2	CASSPIGLEKLFF
-	TRBJ2-6	TRBV6-1	CASSEGGAWGAAGANVLTF
medium-sized	TRBJ2-7	TRBV7-9	CASSLTGVHYEQYF
-	TRBJ1-2	TRBV9	CASSATGGDYGYTF
-	TRBJ2-1	TRBV21-1	CASSKGGVEQFF
-	TRBJ2-1	TRBV5-1	CASSPKQEDEQFF
-	TRBJ2-7	TRBV7-9	CASSLEGVEQYF
few	TRBJ1-4	TRBV14	CASSQQDEPSFEKLFF
-	TRBJ2-1	TRBV2	CATLSDTGAIASEQFF
-	TRBJ2-1	TRBV27	CASSLKLTQGLAGEGEQFF
-	TRBJ2-7	TRBV27	CASSPTLGGDEQYF
-	TRBJ1-2	TRBV5-1	CASSKDRVFYGYTF
once	TRBJ1-3	TRBV5-4	CASSLAGGFGNTIYF
once	TRBJ1-5	TRBV6-5	CASSLGGGGYQPQHF
-	TRBJ1-1	TRBV30	CAWSVSRTAFF
once	TRBJ2-7	TRBV18	CASSPPAGVNEQYF
-	TRBJ2-5	TRBV7-9	CASSLVLGQGVQETQYF
once	TRBJ2-5	TRBV25-1	CASSDTTRPGETQYF
-	TRBJ2-3	TRBV7-2	CASSLVTPGWGTQYF
few	TRBJ1-1	TRBV5-4	CASERDTEAFF